Following are 14 T cell receptor beta chains from one sample sequenced in a study of identical twins. TCRdb independently ran MiXCR on the 5' RACE reads; one entry per CDR3 protein. The profile shows roughly 260,000 distinct CDR3 sequences, about 14% of them singletons. The sample consisted of memory (CD45RO+) T cells sorted from blood. The receptors shown here come from a woman between 18 and 29 years old in good health.

The rearrangement uses TRBV6-5 and TRBJ2-7, with 7 nucleotides matching TRBD2. J gave up 3 bases and V 2 bases, and 4 bases lay outside the gene matches. Germline CDR1 and CDR2: MNHEY and SVGAGI. The CDR3 extends over 14 amino acids. The CDR3 sequence is CASSYRASGYEQYF. Here the CDR3 DNA reads TGTGCCAGCAGTTACCGCGCTAGCGGCTACGAGCAGTACTTC.

V usage is TRBV7-2 and J usage is TRBJ1-2; TRBD1 matches 7 bases. Unmatched junction bases numbered 4, after V lost 5 bases and J lost 1 base. CDR3 length: 14 amino acids. Looked up from germline, CDR1 is SGHTA and CDR2 is FQGNSA. CDR3: CASSETGNNYGYTF. The CDR3 coding sequence is TGTGCCAGCAGCGAGACAGGGAATAACTATGGCTACACCTTC.

This clonotype was found a few times. The rearrangement joins TRBV20-1 to TRBJ1-1; no firm D call. CDR1 and CDR2 (germline): DFQATT, SNEGSKA (reference sequence). Between the trimmed V and J ends, which lost 0 bases and 1 base, there was a span of 12 bases. This CDR3 is built from 15 residues. The CDR3 protein is CSARDLGISNTEAFF. The CDR3 DNA reads TGCAGTGCTAGAGATTTGGGGATCTCGAACACTGAAGCTTTCTTT.

The V gene is TRBV6-1, the J gene TRBJ2-2; tentatively, D is TRBD1 (6 bases). The CDR3 totals 16 residues. Trimming removed 7 bases from V and 4 bases from J, with 19 bases in between. CDR1 is MNHNS and CDR2 is SASEGT in the germline V gene. The CDR3 loop reads CASNGRGLSGTGELFF. In DNA form, the CDR3 reads TGTGCCAGCAACGGCAGGGGCTTGTCGGGCACCGGGGAGCTGTTTTTT.

CDR3 loop: CAWRTPAGGELFF. DNA of the CDR3: TGTGCCTGGAGAACCCCGGCGGGCGGGGAGCTGTTTTTT. This chain connects TRBV30 to TRBJ2-2; D perhaps matches TRBD2 (5 bases). Germline V gives CDR1 GTSNPN, CDR2 SVGIG (reference sequence). Trimming took 3 bases from V and 7 from J, leaving 12 bases between them. CDR3 length: 13 residues.

The chain joins TRBV10-3 to TRBJ2-2; 10 bases align to TRBD2. Germline V CDR1 and CDR2: ENHRY, SYGVKD. CDR3 size: 15 residues. Trimming cost V 8 bases and J 7 bases; bases outside gene matches: 10. The CDR3 sequence: CAISPSGRANGELFF. The DNA for the CDR3 is TGTGCCATCTCCCCCAGCGGGAGGGCCAACGGGGAGCTGTTTTTT.

This sequence joins TRBV20-1 and TRBJ1-2; maybe TRBD1 (5 bases). Between the trimmed V and J ends, which lost 0 bases and 8 bases, there was a span of 19 bases. Germline assignment: CDR1 DFQATT and CDR2 SNEGSKA (reference sequence). The CDR3 has 15 amino acids. CDR3: CSARDLLGGLEGYTF. The CDR3 DNA is TGCAGTGCTAGAGATCTCCTTGGGGGATTAGAGGGCTACACCTTC.

This clonotype was counted a single time. This sequence joins TRBV12-3 or TRBV12-4 and TRBJ2-5; a possible D gene is TRBD2 (7 bases). V lost 3 bases and J 5 bases, leaving 19 bases between the germline ends. The CDR3 is 16 residues long. CDR3 DNA sequence: TGTGCCAGCAGTTTTCGTGCGGGGGCCCGCGGGGAGACCCAGTACTTC. Translation gives CASSFRAGARGETQYF.

This clonotype came up a few times. The rearrangement joins TRBV2 to TRBJ2-1; no firm D call. The germline CDR1 and CDR2 sequences are SNHLY and FYNNEI. The CDR3 runs to 15 residues. The ends were cut back, 4 bases at V and 4 bases at J, with 14 bases in the middle. CDR3 region: CASSGYTLGYNEQFF. CDR3 nucleotides: TGTGCCAGCAGTGGTTACACCCTGGGGTACAATGAGCAGTTCTTC.

V is TRBV12-3 or TRBV12-4 and J is TRBJ2-5; TRBD1 aligns across 10 bases. The V segment lost 4 bases and the J segment 5 bases; nucleotides outside the gene matches: 4. The CDR3 totals 14 residues. The CDR3 here is CASSWDRGAETQYF. The CDR3 DNA reads as TGTGCCAGCAGTTGGGACAGGGGAGCGGAGACCCAGTACTTC.

This clonotype was observed a few times. V gene TRBV6-1 combines with J gene TRBJ2-5, with D possibly TRBD2 on 5 matching bases. V was trimmed by 6 bases and J by 4 bases, leaving 18 bases between them. The CDR3 is made up of 15 amino acids. The germline V gene encodes CDR1 MNHNS and CDR2 SASEGT. The CDR3 DNA sequence: TGTGCCAGCAGCGAGGACCCATTTACTAGAGAGACCCAGTACTTC. This translates into CASSEDPFTRETQYF.

This clonotype was counted only a few times. The CDR3 coding sequence is TGCAGTGCTAGCCGGCCGGGAGGCTACACCTTC. As protein: CSASRPGGYTF. The rearrangement uses TRBV20-1 and TRBJ1-2; no firm D call. Trimming took 3 bases from V and 8 from J, leaving 10 bases between them. CDR3 size: 11 residues. Germline CDR1 DFQATT, CDR2 SNEGSKA (reference sequence).

The chain is built from TRBV12-5 and TRBJ2-2; 14 nucleotides match TRBD2. Germline trimming cut 6 bases from V and 5 bases from J; bases unmatched to any gene: 5. This CDR3 has 16 amino acids. The germline V gene encodes CDR1 LGHNT and CDR2 FRNRAP. As DNA, the CDR3 is TGTGCTAGTGGGACTAGCGGGGGGGCCCGAACCGGGGAGCTGTTTTTT. Encoded protein: CASGTSGGARTGELFF.

This clonotype was seen ten or more times. The chain couples TRBV19 to TRBJ2-2, with 14 bases fitting TRBD2. V gave up 7 bases and J gave up 8 bases; unmatched junction bases: 15. CDR3 length: 18 amino acids. Germline-derived CDR1 and CDR2 are LNHDA and SQIVND (reference sequence). CDR3 sequence (DNA): TGTGCCAGTAACAGGGGACTAGCGGGAGACCCTCCTCATGGGGAGCTGTTTTTT. As protein: CASNRGLAGDPPHGELFF.